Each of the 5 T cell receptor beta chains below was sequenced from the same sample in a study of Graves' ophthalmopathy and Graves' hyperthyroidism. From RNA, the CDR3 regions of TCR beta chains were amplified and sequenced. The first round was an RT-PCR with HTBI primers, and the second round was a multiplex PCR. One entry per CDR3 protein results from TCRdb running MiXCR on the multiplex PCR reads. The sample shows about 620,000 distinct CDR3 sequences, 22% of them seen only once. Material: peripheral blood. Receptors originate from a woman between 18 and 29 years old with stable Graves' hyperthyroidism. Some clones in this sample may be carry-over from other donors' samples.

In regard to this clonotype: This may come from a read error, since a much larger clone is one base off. CDR3 amino acids: CASSPGAGNEQYF. CDR3 DNA sequence: TGTGCCAGCAGCCCCGGGGCGGGGAACGAGCAGTACTTC. V usage is TRBV7-2 and J usage is TRBJ2-7, with D perhaps matching TRBD2 (6 bases). The CDR3 has 13 amino acids. Trimming shortened V by 5 bases and J by 5 bases, and 13 bases separated the two germline ends. The V gene's germline CDR1 is SGHTA and CDR2 FQGNSA.

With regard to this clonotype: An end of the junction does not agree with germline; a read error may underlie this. The DNA for the CDR3 is TGTGCCATCAGTGAGAGGGCAGGGGGCGCGGGAGGCAATCGGCCCCAGCATTTT. The encoded protein is CAISERAGGAGGNRPQHF. The V call is TRBV10-3, the J call TRBJ1-5; TRBD1 matches at 8 bases. Germline lookup yields CDR1 ENHRY and CDR2 SYGVKD. This CDR3 has 18 amino acids.

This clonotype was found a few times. For the CDR3, the DNA is TGCAGCGTTGAAATGGACATTATGAACACTGAAGCTTTCTTT. Its protein is CSVEMDIMNTEAFF. The chain has TRBV29-1 and TRBJ1-1, with D possibly matching TRBD1 (5 bases). Germline V gives CDR1 SQVTM, CDR2 ANQGSEA. Trimming pared 2 bases from V and 0 bases from J, leaving 10 bases between. The CDR3 loop spans 14 amino acids.

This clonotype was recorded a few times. The CDR3 loop is CASSKGGDPNTGELFF. DNA of the CDR3: TGCGCCAGCAGCAAGGGGGGGGACCCGAACACCGGGGAGCTGTTTTTT. The rearrangement uses TRBV4-1 and TRBJ2-2; D perhaps matches TRBD2 (7 bases). V lost 5 bases, J lost 0 bases, and 13 bases lay in between. Germline V gene lookup returns CDR1 MGHRA and CDR2 YSYEKL. The CDR3 has 16 residues.

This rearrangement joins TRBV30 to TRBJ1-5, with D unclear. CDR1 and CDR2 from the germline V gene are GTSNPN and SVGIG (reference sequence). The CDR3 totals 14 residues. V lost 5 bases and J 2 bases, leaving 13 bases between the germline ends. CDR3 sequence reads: CAWSGLRGNQPQHF. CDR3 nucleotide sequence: TGTGCCTGGTCGGGTCTGAGGGGCAATCAGCCCCAGCATTTT. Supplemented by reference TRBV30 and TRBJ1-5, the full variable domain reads SQTIHQWPATLVQPVGSPLSLECTVEGTSNPNLYWYRQAAGRGLQLLFYSVGIGQISSEVPQNLSASRPQDRQFILSSKKLLLSDSGFYLCAWSGLRGNQPQHFGDGTRLSIL.